This T cell receptor beta chain was sequenced in a study of cytomegalovirus exposure and HLA in healthy donors. Study-wide findings and caveats: In a later analysis, V- and J-gene trimming of beta chains associated with a DCLRE1C missense variant, replicated independently. In an earlier analysis, about 87% or about 30%: the productive usage of most TCR beta V segments. Most TCRs appeared rarely, but some public TCRs recurred in many donors.

In the PCR, 60 Vbeta and 13 Jbeta primers were used. TCRdb's copy holds only in-frame clones and misses some; the assay was immunoSEQ multiplex PCR. Altogether 150,000 to 200,000 clones are present, over 70% being singletons, with the ten largest covering 1% to 1.5%. In regard to this clone: Its antigen is unidentified.

These donors, healthy bone marrow donors, were studied. V was trimmed by 5 bases and J by 9 bases, leaving 22 bases between them. Per germline, CDR1 SGHVS and CDR2 FNYEAQ. The CDR3 length is 15 residues. The sample taken for sequencing was PBMCs. The chain is built from TRBV7-6 and TRBJ2-5; tentative D call: TRBD2 (7 bases). The sequence came from a man aged 50 to 59 in good health and CMV-seropositive. In DNA form, the CDR3 reads TGTGCCAGCAGCCCAATAGGAGGGGGGGAAGGGGCCCAGTACTTC. Translating gives CASSPIGGGEGAQYF.